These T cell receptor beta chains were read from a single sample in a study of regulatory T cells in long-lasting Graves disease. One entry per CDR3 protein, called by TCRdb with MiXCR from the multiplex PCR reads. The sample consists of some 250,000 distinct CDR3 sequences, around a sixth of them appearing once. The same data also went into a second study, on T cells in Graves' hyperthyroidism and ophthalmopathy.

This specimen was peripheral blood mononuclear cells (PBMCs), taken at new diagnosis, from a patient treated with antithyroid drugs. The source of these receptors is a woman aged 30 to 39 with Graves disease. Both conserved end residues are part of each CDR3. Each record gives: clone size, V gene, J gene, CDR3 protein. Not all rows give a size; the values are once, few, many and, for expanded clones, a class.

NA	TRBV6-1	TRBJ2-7	CASSHPGNNYYEQYF
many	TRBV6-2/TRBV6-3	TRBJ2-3	CASSDPRDNTDTQYF
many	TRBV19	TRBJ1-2	CASSRDRANYGYTF
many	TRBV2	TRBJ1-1	CASSEAGAPAVAFF
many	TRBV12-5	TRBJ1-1	CASGAGGLNTEAFF
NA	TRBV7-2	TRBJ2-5	CASSLLALAGDETQYF
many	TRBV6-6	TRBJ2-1	CASSYSSPYNEQFF
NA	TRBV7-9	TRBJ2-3	CASSLARGGWGVAQYF
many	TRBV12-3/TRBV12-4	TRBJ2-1	CASSLLGGQNNEQFF
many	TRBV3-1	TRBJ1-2	CASGDRGGLGYTF
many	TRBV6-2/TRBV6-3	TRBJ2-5	CASSYLGGGETQYF
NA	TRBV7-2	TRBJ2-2	CASSLVSGAPTGELFF
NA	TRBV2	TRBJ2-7	CASSVKRIGQNTYEQYF